The entry that follows covers one T cell receptor beta chain sequence. The data were obtained in a study of T cell changes during pregnancy in multiple sclerosis. The table came from immunoSEQ multiplex PCR; TCRdb's copy has only in-frame clones and leaves some out. The table shows about 64,000 clones, with around 90% occurring only once. CDR3 length equals 14 residues. The V gene's germline CDR1 is ENHRY and CDR2 SYGVKD. Trimming left V 6 bases short and J 4 bases short, with 15 bases between. This sequence was found in a female donor with multiple sclerosis, enrolled in a pregnancy study. Specimen: peripheral blood, collected in the second trimester of pregnancy. This rearrangement joins TRBV10-3 to TRBJ1-1, with D tentatively TRBD1 (6 bases). CDR3 residues: CAIRQMGASTEAFF. Written as DNA, the CDR3 is TGTGCCATCAGGCAGATGGGGGCCAGCACTGAAGCTTTCTTT.